In its sample, the clone carrying this TCR beta chain was seen a few times. It was during active infection that Seattle patients were enrolled and then longitudinally followed. Clones were sequenced by immunoSEQ multiplex PCR, and TCRdb holds only the in-frame ones, with some missing. The sample contains roughly 410,000 clones, about 87% of which appear only once. The record originates from a study of blood T cell repertoires in COVID-19. The V and J ends lost 4 bases and 3 bases respectively, with 7 bases between them. The germline V gene has CDR1 MNHEY and CDR2 SVGAGI. CDR3 length: 13 residues. J is TRBJ2-1 and V is TRBV6-5, with D perhaps matching TRBD2 (5 bases). The sequence was obtained from a woman in her sixties with COVID-19, enrolled during active disease. Sample: peripheral blood. The CDR3 loop is CASSSLVYNEQFF. CDR3 bases: TGTGCCAGCAGTTCACTAGTCTACAATGAGCAGTTCTTC.